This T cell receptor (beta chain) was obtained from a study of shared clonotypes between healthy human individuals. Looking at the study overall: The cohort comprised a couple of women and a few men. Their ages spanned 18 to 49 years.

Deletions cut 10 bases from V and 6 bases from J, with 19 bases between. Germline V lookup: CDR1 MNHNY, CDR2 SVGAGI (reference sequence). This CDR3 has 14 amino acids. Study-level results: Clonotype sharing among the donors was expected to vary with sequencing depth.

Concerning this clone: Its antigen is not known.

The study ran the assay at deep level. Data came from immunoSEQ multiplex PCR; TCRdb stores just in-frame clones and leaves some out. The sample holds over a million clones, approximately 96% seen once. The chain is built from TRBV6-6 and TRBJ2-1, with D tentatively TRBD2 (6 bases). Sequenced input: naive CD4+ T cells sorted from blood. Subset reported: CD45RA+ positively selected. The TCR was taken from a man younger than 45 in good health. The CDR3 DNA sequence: TGTGCCACTCATGCAGCGGGCCCGGGCAATGAGCAGTTCTTC. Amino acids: CATHAAGPGNEQFF.